Listed below are T cell receptor beta chains from one sample, sequenced in a study of CD8+CD57+ T cells in acquired aplastic anemia. A single record per CDR3 protein comes from TCRdb applying MiXCR to the reads. Of about 170,000 distinct CDR3 sequences listed, about three fifths are singletons. The specimen sequenced was sorted CD4+, CD8+, or CD8+CD57+ T cells (not recorded which) from PBMCs. The receptors were sampled from a human donor in good health. CDR3s include the opening cysteine and the closing phenylalanine or tryptophan. Each record gives: clone size, D gene, V gene, J gene, CDR3 DNA, CDR3 protein. A D gene is named only where the DNA matches it firmly. Some rows have no size entry. The others give once, few or many, or a class for an expanded clone.

>NA|NA|TRBV19|TRBJ1-2
TGTGCCAGTAGTATAGGGGCTGGGTCCAGATATGGCTACACCTTC
CASSIGAGSRYGYTF
>NA|TRBD2|TRBV7-9|TRBJ2-1
TGTGCCAGCAGCCCAGCGGGAGACTACAATGAGCAGTTCTTC
CASSPAGDYNEQFF
>many|TRBD2|TRBV20-1|TRBJ2-3
TGCAGTGCTCAATCCGGGGAGGGCCGGGTCACAGATACGCAGTATTTT
CSAQSGEGRVTDTQYF
>NA|TRBD1|TRBV20-1|TRBJ1-5
TGCAGTGCTAGGGTCGGGGACAGGGACCAGCCCCAGCATTTT
CSARVGDRDQPQHF
>NA|NA|TRBV6-1|TRBJ2-6
TGTGCCAGCAGTTACCTCGGGACAGGGGCCAACGTCCTGACTTTC
CASSYLGTGANVLTF
>few|TRBD1|TRBV20-1|TRBJ2-7
TGCAGTGCAACTGGACAGGGCTACGAGCAGTACTTC
CSATGQGYEQYF
>few|NA|TRBV15|TRBJ2-7
TGTGCCACCAGCAGAGATCGGGGCATGAGCTACGAGCAGTACTTC
CATSRDRGMSYEQYF
>few|NA|TRBV25-1|TRBJ2-7
TGTGCCAGCAGTGAAGGACCCTCCTACGAGCAGTACTTC
CASSEGPSYEQYF
>NA|TRBD1|TRBV20-1|TRBJ1-4
TGCAGTGCTAGAAACCCGGACAGGGCGGGAAATGAAAAACTGTTTTTT
CSARNPDRAGNEKLFF
>NA|NA|TRBV6-4|TRBJ1-5
TGTGCCAGCAGTGACTCGACGGAAGGGAATCAGCCCCAGCATTTT
CASSDSTEGNQPQHF
>NA|NA|TRBV10-3|TRBJ2-7
TGTGCCATCTCCAGAGCGGCATCTTCCTGCGAGCAGTACTTC
CAISRAASSCEQYF
>many|NA|TRBV24-1|TRBJ2-2
TGTGCCACCAGTGATTTGCTACCGACCGGGGAGCTGTTTTTT
CATSDLLPTGELFF
>NA|TRBD2|TRBV2|TRBJ2-5
TGTGCCAGCACCCCCCCGGGGGGCCAAGAGACCCAGTACTTC
CASTPPGGQETQYF
>many|NA|TRBV12-3/TRBV12-4|TRBJ2-6
TGTGCCAGCAGTACAGTTCCTGGGGCCAACGTCCTGACTTTC
CASSTVPGANVLTF
>NA|NA|TRBV7-7|TRBJ2-5
TGTGCCAGCAGCGGTCCGCTCGGGGGCAGTGGGACCCAGTACTTC
CASSGPLGGSGTQYF
>NA|TRBD2|TRBV7-1|TRBJ2-3
TGTGCCAGCAGCTCACCCGGACTAGGACGGAGCACAGATACGCAGTATTTT
CASSSPGLGRSTDTQYF
>many|TRBD2|TRBV14|TRBJ2-2
TGTGCCAGCAGCCTGCGGACTAGCGGGGTGCACACCGGGGAGCTGTTTTTT
CASSLRTSGVHTGELFF
>NA|NA|TRBV18|TRBJ1-1
TGTGCCAGCTCACCGTCCTCACAGGGTGGGGCTTTCTTT
CASSPSSQGGAFF
>NA|TRBD2|TRBV10-3|TRBJ2-7
TGTGCCATCCGAACGGGACTAGCGGACTACGAGCAGTACTTC
CAIRTGLADYEQYF
>once|NA|TRBV25-1|TRBJ2-7
TGTGCCAGCAGTGAATACGCAATGGGAGTGGGGCGTCTTGGCGAGCAGTACTTC
CASSEYAMGVGRLGEQYF
>NA|NA|TRBV6-5|TRBJ1-6
TGTGCCAGCAGTCTACGGGACGGCCATAATTCACCCCTCCACTTT
CASSLRDGHNSPLHF
>few|NA|TRBV10-3|TRBJ1-1
TGTGCCATCAGAGGCAGTAGTCTGAACACTGAAGCTTTCTTT
CAIRGSSLNTEAFF
>NA|TRBD1|TRBV29-1|TRBJ2-7
TGCAGCGCGACCGGGACAGGAAACTACGAGCAGTACTTC
CSATGTGNYEQYF
>NA|NA|TRBV29-1|TRBJ1-4
TGCAGCGTTGGACTTTCCTCCGGCGCAACTAATGAAAAACTGTTTTTT
CSVGLSSGATNEKLFF
>many|TRBD1|TRBV14|TRBJ1-2
TGTGCCAGCAGCCAAGAGGGGGACAGGGAAAACTATGGCTACACCTTC
CASSQEGDRENYGYTF
>NA|NA|TRBV10-3|TRBJ2-5
TGTGCCATCAGTGACATAGGGACCCAGTACTTC
CAISDIGTQYF
>once|NA|TRBV29-1|TRBJ2-7
TGCAGCGTAACCTATTTCGGGGCGTACGAGCAGTACTTC
CSVTYFGAYEQYF
>NA|NA|TRBV10-3|TRBJ1-2
TGTGCCATCACCCCACAGGTCCAGCGGGGCTACACCTTC
CAITPQVQRGYTF
>NA|NA|TRBV10-3|TRBJ1-6
TGTGCCATCAGTGAGACGTCGATAAGCTCACCCCTCCACTTT
CAISETSISSPLHF
>many|NA|TRBV7-9|TRBJ2-7
TGTGCCAGCAGCCGCCCGGGACTTCCGGAGCAGTACTTC
CASSRPGLPEQYF
>NA|NA|TRBV25-1|TRBJ2-2
TGTGCCAGCAGTGAATCCCCACAAGGAGGCACCGGGGAGCTGTTTTTT
CASSESPQGGTGELFF
>many|TRBD2|TRBV5-4|TRBJ2-3
TGTGCCAGCAGCTTATGGACTAGCGGGAACACAGATACGCAGTATTTT
CASSLWTSGNTDTQYF
>NA|NA|TRBV2|TRBJ1-2
TGTGCCAGCAGTGAGTGGGATGGAAATGGCTACACCTTC
CASSEWDGNGYTF
>once|NA|TRBV9|TRBJ2-7
TGTGCCAGCAGCGACGGGAGAGGCTCCTACGAGCAGTACTTC
CASSDGRGSYEQYF
>NA|NA|TRBV15|TRBJ2-1
TGTGCCACCAGCAGAGCCTGGACAGAGTCCTTCGACAATGAGCAGTTCTTC
CATSRAWTESFDNEQFF
>NA|NA|TRBV7-3|TRBJ2-7
TGTGCCAGCAGCTTACTCCCGGGGGCCTCCTACGAGCAGTACTTC
CASSLLPGASYEQYF
>NA|NA|TRBV5-1|TRBJ1-6
TGCGCCAGCAGCTTGAGTCGGGGGCAGGGTTCACCCCTCCACTTT
CASSLSRGQGSPLHF
>few|TRBD1|TRBV20-1|TRBJ2-2
TGCAGTGCTAGAGATCCCGGGACAGGGGACACCGGGGAGCTGTTTTTT
CSARDPGTGDTGELFF
>NA|NA|TRBV24-1|TRBJ2-3
TGTGCCACGGCGGGTAGCGGTGGCACAGATACGCAGTATTTT
CATAGSGGTDTQYF
>NA|NA|TRBV7-8|TRBJ1-2
TGTGCCAGCAGCTTAGTTGTGGGACCAGCTAACTATGGCTACACCTTC
CASSLVVGPANYGYTF
>NA|NA|TRBV24-1|TRBJ1-2
TGTGCCACCAGTGACCCCTATGGCTACACCTTC
CATSDPYGYTF
>NA|NA|TRBV7-9|TRBJ2-5
TGTGCCAGCAGCACCGAGGGAAAAGAGACCCAGTACTTC
CASSTEGKETQYF